This T cell receptor beta chain was sequenced during a study of shared clonotypes between healthy human individuals. Healthy HIV-negative adults without recent acute infections or vaccinations served as donors. The CDR3 has 13 residues. Germline values: CDR1 SGHNT, CDR2 YYREEE (reference sequence). Trimming removed 4 bases from V and 1 base from J, with 8 bases in between. Study-wide points: Larger estimated richness was generally seen in naive subsets than in memory subsets. The sampled material consisted only of blood, and tissue repertoires are likely to differ.

As to this clone: The antigen is unknown.

A deep-level run was used for the assay. Sequencing used immunoSEQ multiplex PCR; TCRdb keeps in-frame clones, though not all of them. The top ten clones hold approximately 0.13% of a sample with approximately 2.4 million clones, roughly 95% of them seen once. The V and J genes are TRBV5-4 and TRBJ1-1; the D is unclear. Material for sequencing was naive CD4+ T cells sorted from blood. As for subset: CD45RA+ positively selected. The clonotype comes from a man younger than 35 in good health. CDR3 sequence: CASSVDQNTEAFF. The CDR3 nucleotides read TGTGCCAGCAGCGTGGACCAGAACACTGAAGCTTTCTTT.